A selection of T cell receptor beta chains follows, all from one sample in a study of T cell responses to AZD1222 COVID-19 vaccine. Sequenced by immunoSEQ multiplex PCR; TCRdb stores in-frame clones only, minus some. Of 140,000 or so clones in the sample, more than 80% are singletons; the top ten hold more than 1.5%. The specimen was peripheral blood, collected on day 0 of AZD1222 vaccination. These receptors originate from an adult in good health. Each CDR3 is given with its conserved first and last residue. A D gene is named only where the DNA matches it firmly. Clone size, where shown, is once, few, many, or a class for clones that have expanded.

TGTGCCACCGGAGATTCCTACAATGAGCAGTTCTTC	CATGDSYNEQFF	-	TRBV15	-	TRBJ2-1
TGCGCCCGCGATTTCACGGGACAAAGCTACGAGCAGTACTTC	CARDFTGQSYEQYF	-	TRBV23-1	-	TRBJ2-7
TGCGCCAGCAGCCTGGAGCGGGGGGCCTACGAGCAGTACTTC	CASSLERGAYEQYF	-	TRBV4-1	TRBD2	TRBJ2-7
TGCGCCAGCAGCTTTACGGGCAGGGTGGCGGACACCGGGGAGCTGTTTTTT	CASSFTGRVADTGELFF	-	TRBV5-1	-	TRBJ2-2
TGTGCCAGCAGTCACATAGCGGGAGGAAATGAGCAGTTCTTC	CASSHIAGGNEQFF	once	TRBV27	TRBD2	TRBJ2-1
TGTGCCAGCAGCGGGAGGGCCGGAGAGACCCAGTACTTC	CASSGRAGETQYF	-	TRBV6-4	TRBD2	TRBJ2-5
TGTGCCAGCAGCTTGATCACAGGCGGCGGCGCAGATACGCAGTATTTT	CASSLITGGGADTQYF	-	TRBV5-4	-	TRBJ2-3
TGTGCCAGCAGCCAGACAGGGTTACCTAATGAAAAACTGTTTTTT	CASSQTGLPNEKLFF	-	TRBV14	TRBD1	TRBJ1-4
TGTGCCAGCAGTGCAAAGGCGGCATCCACCAATGAGCAGTTCTTC	CASSAKAASTNEQFF	once	TRBV2	-	TRBJ2-1
TGTGCCAGCAGCTTTGGGTACTCCTACGAGCAGTACTTC	CASSFGYSYEQYF	-	TRBV5-5	-	TRBJ2-7
TGTGCCAGCAGTCTCAGAGAACAGATCAATCAGCCCCAGCATTTT	CASSLREQINQPQHF	once	TRBV5-6	-	TRBJ1-5
TGTGCCAGCAGCCAAGATTTGGGTCGGAGTGGGGGGGCTATGATGGGTGAGCAGTACTTC	CASSQDLGRSGGAMMGEQYF	once	TRBV3-1/TRBV3-2	-	TRBJ2-7
TGTGCCAGCAGTGACTCGTCGAACACTGAAGCTTTCTTT	CASSDSSNTEAFF	once	TRBV6-4	-	TRBJ1-1
TGTGCCAGTAGTATAGATCCCCCAGGGGGGACCTACAATGAGCAGTTCTTC	CASSIDPPGGTYNEQFF	-	TRBV19	-	TRBJ2-1
TGTGCCAGCAGACCAGGGTTGGTTGATCAGCCCCAGCATTTT	CASRPGLVDQPQHF	-	TRBV5-1	-	TRBJ1-5
TGTGCCAGCAGCTTAGGGGAGTCTTCTGGAGGTCCCCCCTACGAGCAGTACTTC	CASSLGESSGGPPYEQYF	-	TRBV11-2	-	TRBJ2-7
TGTGCTAGTGGTCGTTCGGACAGGGGGCTGTATTGGAACTATGGCTACACCTTC	CASGRSDRGLYWNYGYTF	-	TRBV12-5	TRBD1	TRBJ1-2
TGTGCCAGCAGAAGACAGGGGGCTATCACTGAAGCTTTCTTT	CASRRQGAITEAFF	-	TRBV7-2	TRBD1	TRBJ1-1
TGCGCCAGCAGCCAAGTCGTGCGGGAGAAAGGAGATACGCAGTATTTT	CASSQVVREKGDTQYF	-	TRBV4-1	TRBD2	TRBJ2-3
TGTGCCAGCAGTTCCCGACAGGGTAGTTCACCCCTCCACTTT	CASSSRQGSSPLHF	-	TRBV7-8	TRBD1	TRBJ1-6
TGTGCCAGCAGTTTAGGGCCGATGGGTGGCTACACCTTC	CASSLGPMGGYTF	-	TRBV12-3/TRBV12-4	-	TRBJ1-2
TGTGCCAGCAGTGACGGGACTAGCGGGAGCCCGACCTACGAGCAGTACTTC	CASSDGTSGSPTYEQYF	-	TRBV9	TRBD2	TRBJ2-7
TGTGCCAGCAGCTTAATTCGCGGGGGCATTCAGCCCCAGCATTTT	CASSLIRGGIQPQHF	-	TRBV7-2	-	TRBJ1-5
TGTGCCACATACGGGGGCTACCTGGCCAATGAGCAGTTCTTC	CATYGGYLANEQFF	-	TRBV27	-	TRBJ2-1
TGCGCCAGCATCCCGCGGGAGGGGTTGAATGAGCAGTTCTTC	CASIPREGLNEQFF	-	TRBV5-1	TRBD2	TRBJ2-1
TGCAGTGCTAGTTCACCCGGCGCAGGGGGCTATGGCTACACCTTC	CSASSPGAGGYGYTF	-	TRBV20-1	TRBD1	TRBJ1-2
TGTGCCAGCAGTAAGGGGAACACTGAAGCTTTCTTT	CASSKGNTEAFF	-	TRBV7-3	-	TRBJ1-1
TGTGCCAGCAGTTTATCGGAGACCGGGGAGCTGTTTTTT	CASSLSETGELFF	-	TRBV28	-	TRBJ2-2
TGTGCCAGCAGTTATAGTACTAGCGGGAGTCAGAATGAGCAGTTCTTC	CASSYSTSGSQNEQFF	-	TRBV6-5	TRBD2	TRBJ2-1
TGTGCCAGCAGCCTCGGGCACGAGCAGTACTTC	CASSLGHEQYF	-	TRBV12-3/TRBV12-4	-	TRBJ2-7
TGTGCCAGCTCACTACAGGGGATGGGGAACACTGAAGCTTTCTTT	CASSLQGMGNTEAFF	-	TRBV18	TRBD1	TRBJ1-1